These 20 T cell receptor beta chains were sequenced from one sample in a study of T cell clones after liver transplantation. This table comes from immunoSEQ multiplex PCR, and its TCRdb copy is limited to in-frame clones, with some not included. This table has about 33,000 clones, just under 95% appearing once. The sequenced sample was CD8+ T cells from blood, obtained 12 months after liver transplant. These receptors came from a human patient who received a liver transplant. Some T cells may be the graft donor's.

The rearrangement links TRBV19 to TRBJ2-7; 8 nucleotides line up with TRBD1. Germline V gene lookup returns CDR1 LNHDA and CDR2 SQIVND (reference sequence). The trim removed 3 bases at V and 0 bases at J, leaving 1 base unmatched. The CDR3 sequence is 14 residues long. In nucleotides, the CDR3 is TGTGCCAGTAGTATTGGACAGGGCTCCTACGAGCAGTACTTC. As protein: CASSIGQGSYEQYF.

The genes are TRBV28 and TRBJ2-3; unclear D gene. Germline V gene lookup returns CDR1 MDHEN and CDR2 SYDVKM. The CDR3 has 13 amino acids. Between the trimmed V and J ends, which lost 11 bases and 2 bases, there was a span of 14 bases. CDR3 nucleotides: TGTGCCGGTTCGAAGGAAAACACAGATACGCAGTATTTT. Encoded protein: CAGSKENTDTQYF.

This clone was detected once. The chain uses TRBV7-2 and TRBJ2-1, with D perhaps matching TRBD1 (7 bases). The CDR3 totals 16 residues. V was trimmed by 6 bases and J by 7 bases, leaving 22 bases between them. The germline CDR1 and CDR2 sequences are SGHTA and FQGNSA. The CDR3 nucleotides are TGTGCCAGCAGTCGCTTGCTAGGAGGGGGCGGGAATGAGCAGTTCTTC. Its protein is CASSRLLGGGGNEQFF.

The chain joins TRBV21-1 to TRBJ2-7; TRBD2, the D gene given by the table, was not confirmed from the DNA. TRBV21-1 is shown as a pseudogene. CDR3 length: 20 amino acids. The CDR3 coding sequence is TGTGCCAGCAGCAAAGCTTTCGGGAGAAGGGTAGCGGGATTTTTTTACGAGCAGTACTTC. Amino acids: CASSKAFGRRVAGFFYEQYF.

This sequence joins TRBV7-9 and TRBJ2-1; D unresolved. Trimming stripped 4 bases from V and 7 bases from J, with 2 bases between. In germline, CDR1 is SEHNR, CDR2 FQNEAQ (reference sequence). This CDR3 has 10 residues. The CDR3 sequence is CASSSNEQFF. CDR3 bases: TGTGCCAGCAGCTCAAATGAGCAGTTCTTC. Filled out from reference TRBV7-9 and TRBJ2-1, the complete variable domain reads DTGVSQNPRHKITKRGQNVTFRCDPISEHNRLYWYRQTLGQGPEFLTYFQNEAQLEKSRLLSDRFSAERPKGSFSTLEIQRTEQGDSAMYLCASSSNEQFFGPGTRLTVL.

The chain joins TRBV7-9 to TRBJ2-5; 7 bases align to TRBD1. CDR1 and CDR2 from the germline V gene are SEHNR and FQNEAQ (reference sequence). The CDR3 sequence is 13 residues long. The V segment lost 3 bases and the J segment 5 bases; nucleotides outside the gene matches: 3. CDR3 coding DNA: TGTGCCAGCAGCTTGACAGGGAAGGAGACCCAGTACTTC. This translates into CASSLTGKETQYF. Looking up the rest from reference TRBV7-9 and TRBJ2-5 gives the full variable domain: DTGVSQNPRHKITKRGQNVTFRCDPISEHNRLYWYRQTLGQGPEFLTYFQNEAQLEKSRLLSDRFSAERPKGSFSTLEIQRTEQGDSAMYLCASSLTGKETQYFGPGTRLLVL.

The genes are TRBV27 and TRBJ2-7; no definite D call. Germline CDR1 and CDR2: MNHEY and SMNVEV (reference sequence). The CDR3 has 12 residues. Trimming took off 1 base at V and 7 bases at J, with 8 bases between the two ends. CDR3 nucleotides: TGTGCCAGCAGTTTATTGTTAGGGGAGCAGTACTTC. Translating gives CASSLLLGEQYF.

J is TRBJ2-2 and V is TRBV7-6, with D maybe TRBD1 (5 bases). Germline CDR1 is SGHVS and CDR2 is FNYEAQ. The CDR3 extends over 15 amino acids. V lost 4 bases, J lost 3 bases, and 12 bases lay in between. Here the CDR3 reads CASSSRQGYTGELFF. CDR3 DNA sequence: TGTGCCAGCAGCTCTCGTCAGGGCTACACCGGGGAGCTGTTTTTT. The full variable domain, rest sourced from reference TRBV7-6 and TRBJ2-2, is GAGVSQSPRYKVTKRGQDVALRCDPISGHVSLYWYRQALGQGPEFLTYFNYEAQQDKSGLPNDRFSAERPEGSISTLTIQRTEQRDSAMYRCASSSRQGYTGELFFGEGSRLTVL.

The DNA for the CDR3 is TGTGCCAGCAGAGAGCCGGGACAGGAATATAGCAATCAGCCCCAGCATTTT. This encodes CASREPGQEYSNQPQHF. This chain links TRBV28 with TRBJ1-5; the match to TRBD1 covers 8 bases. The J segment lost 0 bases and the V segment lost 6 bases, leaving 10 bases of the junction unmatched. This CDR3 has 17 amino acids. Germline CDR1 is MDHEN and CDR2 is SYDVKM.

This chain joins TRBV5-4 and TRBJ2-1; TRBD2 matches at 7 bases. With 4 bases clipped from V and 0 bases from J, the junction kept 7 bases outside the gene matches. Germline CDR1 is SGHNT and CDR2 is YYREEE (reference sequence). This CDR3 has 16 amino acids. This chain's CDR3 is CASSTAGGGSYNEQFF. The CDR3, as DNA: TGTGCCAGCAGCACGGCTGGCGGGGGCTCCTACAATGAGCAGTTCTTC.

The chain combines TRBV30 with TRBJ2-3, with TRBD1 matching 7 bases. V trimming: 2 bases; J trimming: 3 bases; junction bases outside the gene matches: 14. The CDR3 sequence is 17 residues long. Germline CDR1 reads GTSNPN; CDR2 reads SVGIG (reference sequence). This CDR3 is CAWSIGPGQTLTDTQYF. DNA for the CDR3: TGTGCCTGGAGTATCGGACCGGGACAGACTTTAACAGATACGCAGTATTTT.

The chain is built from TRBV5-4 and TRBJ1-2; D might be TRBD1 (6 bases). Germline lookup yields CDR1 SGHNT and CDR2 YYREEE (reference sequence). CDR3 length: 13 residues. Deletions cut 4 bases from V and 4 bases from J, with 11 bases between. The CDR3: CASSPGQIYGYTF. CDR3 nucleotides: TGTGCCAGCAGCCCCGGACAGATCTATGGCTACACCTTC.

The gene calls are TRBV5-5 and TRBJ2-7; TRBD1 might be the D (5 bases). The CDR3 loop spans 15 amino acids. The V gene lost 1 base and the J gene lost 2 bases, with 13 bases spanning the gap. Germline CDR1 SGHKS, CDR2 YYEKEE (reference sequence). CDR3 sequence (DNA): TGTGCCAGCAGCTTGATCCAGGACACCACCTACGAGCAGTACTTC. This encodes CASSLIQDTTYEQYF. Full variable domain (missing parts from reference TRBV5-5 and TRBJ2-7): DAGVTQSPTHLIKTRGQQVTLRCSPISGHKSVSWYQQVLGQGPQFIFQYYEKEERGRGNFPDRFSARQFPNYSSELNVNALLLGDSALYLCASSLIQDTTYEQYFGPGTRLTVT.

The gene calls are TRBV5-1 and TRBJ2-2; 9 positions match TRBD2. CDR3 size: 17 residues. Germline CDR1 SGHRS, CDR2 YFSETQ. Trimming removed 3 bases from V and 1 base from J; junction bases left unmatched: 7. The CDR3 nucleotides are TGCGCCAGCAGCTCCGCGGGGGGGACGCGGAACACCGGGGAGCTGTTTTTT. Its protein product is CASSSAGGTRNTGELFF.

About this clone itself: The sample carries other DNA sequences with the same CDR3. The CDR3: CASSRPENTEAFF. The CDR3 DNA sequence: TGTGCCAGCAGCCGGCCCGAGAACACTGAAGCTTTCTTT. The chain joins TRBV7-9 to TRBJ1-1; D gene ambiguous. The CDR3 spans 13 residues. Germline V gives CDR1 SEHNR, CDR2 FQNEAQ (reference sequence). V lost 5 bases to trimming and J lost 1 base, with 8 bases between them.

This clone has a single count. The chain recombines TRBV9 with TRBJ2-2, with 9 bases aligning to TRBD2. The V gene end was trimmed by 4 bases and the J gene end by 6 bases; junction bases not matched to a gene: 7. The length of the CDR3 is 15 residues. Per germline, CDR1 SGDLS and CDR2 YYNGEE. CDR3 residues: CASSFSGRSSGELFF. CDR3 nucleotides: TGTGCCAGCAGCTTTAGCGGGAGAAGCTCCGGGGAGCTGTTTTTT.

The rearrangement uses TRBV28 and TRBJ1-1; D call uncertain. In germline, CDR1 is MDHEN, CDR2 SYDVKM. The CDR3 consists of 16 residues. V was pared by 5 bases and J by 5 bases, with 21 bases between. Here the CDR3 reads CASSPLTARYTTEAFF. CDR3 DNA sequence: TGTGCCAGCAGTCCGCTTACGGCCAGGTATACTACTGAAGCTTTCTTT.

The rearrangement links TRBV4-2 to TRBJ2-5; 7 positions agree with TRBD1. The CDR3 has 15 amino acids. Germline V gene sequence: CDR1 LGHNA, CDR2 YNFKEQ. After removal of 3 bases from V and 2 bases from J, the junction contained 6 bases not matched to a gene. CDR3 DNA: TGTGCCAGCAGCCAGTCGACAGGGTTGCAAGAGACCCAGTACTTC. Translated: CASSQSTGLQETQYF.

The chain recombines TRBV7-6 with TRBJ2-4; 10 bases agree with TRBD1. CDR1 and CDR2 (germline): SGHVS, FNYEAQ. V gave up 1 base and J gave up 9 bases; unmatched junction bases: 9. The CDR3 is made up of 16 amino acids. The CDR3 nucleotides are TGTGCCAGCAGCTTAGGGCCAGGGACAGGGGTCGGCATTCAGTACTTC. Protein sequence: CASSLGPGTGVGIQYF.

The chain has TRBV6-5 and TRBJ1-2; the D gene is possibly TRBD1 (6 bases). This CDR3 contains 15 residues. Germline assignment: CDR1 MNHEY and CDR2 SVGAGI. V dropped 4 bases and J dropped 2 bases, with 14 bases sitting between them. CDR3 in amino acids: CASSWGLGMNYGYTF. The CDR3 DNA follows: TGTGCCAGCAGTTGGGGGCTAGGTATGAACTATGGCTACACCTTC.